This is a list of T cell receptor beta chains from one sample in a study of Ad26.COV2.S vaccination and SARS-CoV-2 variants. Using immunoSEQ multiplex PCR, the repertoire was profiled, and TCRdb retains in-frame clones only, with some absent. Among some 340,000 clones, around 81% were seen once, and the ten largest hold approximately 2.2%. Here the sequenced sample was peripheral blood, taken in a trial of Ad26.COV2.S vaccine versus placebo. These receptors were taken from a person between 18 and 60 years old who received the Ad26.COV2.S COVID-19 vaccine or a placebo. Each CDR3 is given with its conserved first and last residue.

cdr3_length,j_call,v_call,cdr3_aa
13,TRBJ1-1,TRBV30,CAWSKRRYTEAFF
14,TRBJ1-4,TRBV29-1,CSVGYRGRNEKLFF
13,TRBJ2-7,TRBV29-1,CSGKGQGTYEQYF
15,TRBJ1-1,TRBV5-1,CASSLVSTGDTEAFF
14,TRBJ2-7,TRBV6-5,CASSKDRLSYEQYF
14,TRBJ2-2,TRBV28,CASRLQGDTGELFF
13,TRBJ2-5,TRBV4-1,CASTEVVKETQYF
20,TRBJ1-5,TRBV28,CASSLWAIQGDGGSNQPQHF
16,TRBJ2-1,TRBV6-5,CASSYVPGTPYNEQFF
15,TRBJ2-5,TRBV6-5,CASSNYRGRGETQYF
17,TRBJ1-2,TRBV3-1/TRBV3-2,CASSQAFISGPNYGYTF
13,TRBJ1-1,TRBV9,CASSVGANTEAFF
15,TRBJ1-5,TRBV4-1,CASSSGVGLFQPQHF
15,TRBJ2-1,TRBV18,CASSRQSPGLNEQFF
14,TRBJ2-6,TRBV27,CASTKNSGANVLTF
11,TRBJ2-5,TRBV2,CASREGETQYF
14,TRBJ2-7,TRBV7-2,CASSDRGHWDEQYF
15,TRBJ2-7,TRBV6-2/TRBV6-3,CASSYPPIGTYEQYF
13,TRBJ1-2,TRBV2,CASEGQGARGYTF
14,TRBJ2-1,TRBV23-1,CANHRAYSYNEQFF
17,TRBJ2-1,TRBV4-1,CASSQEAGGKAYNEQFF
18,TRBJ2-3,TRBV27,CASSLSIQAIPNTDTQYF
11,TRBJ1-2,TRBV9,CASSGRTGKGF
17,TRBJ2-3,TRBV27,CASSLSGIGRSTDTQYF
14,TRBJ2-6,TRBV11-2,CASSLVAGANVLTF
12,TRBJ1-5,TRBV29-1,CSTGRENQPQHF
15,TRBJ1-2,TRBV4-1,CASSQEISFGYGYTF
13,TRBJ1-1,TRBV4-2,CASSQGMNTEAFF
12,TRBJ1-1,TRBV29-1,CSARRQGARAFF
15,TRBJ1-2,TRBV24-1,CATSGGASENYGYTF
16,TRBJ1-6,TRBV19,CASSIRLSSYNSPLHF
12,TRBJ2-1,TRBV27,CASTTYHNEQFF
21,TRBJ1-4,TRBV21-1,CASSTRGTETGVSPTNEKLFF
11,TRBJ2-3,TRBV30,CAWSVRDTQYF
12,TRBJ1-2,TRBV30,CAWTGRNYGYTF
14,TRBJ1-6,TRBV28,CASNVGSLRSPLHF
14,TRBJ1-4,TRBV5-1,CASSSGPGNEKLFF
13,TRBJ2-1,TRBV3-1/TRBV3-2,CASSLGQYNEQFF
12,TRBJ2-7,TRBV3-1/TRBV3-2,CASSLASYEQYF
17,TRBJ2-1,TRBV14,CASSQITSGGVYNEQFF
14,TRBJ2-5,TRBV9,CASSVDGLQETQYF
14,TRBJ1-1,TRBV19,CASMNQGRDTEAFF
16,TRBJ2-2,TRBV5-6,CASSLWGFKINGELFF
16,TRBJ2-5,TRBV5-4,CASSSTSGGAGETQYF
13,TRBJ1-1,TRBV14,CASREQGRTEAFF
11,TRBJ2-7,TRBV30,CAWTPGDEQYF
12,TRBJ2-3,TRBV29-1,CSGSFRADTQYF
15,TRBJ2-1,TRBV11-2,CASSLSWTSIYEQFF
11,TRBJ2-1,TRBV5-4,CASSDRVEQFF
12,TRBJ2-5,TRBV19,CASSKNEETQYF
17,TRBJ2-3,TRBV28,CASSPPLGGGVPDTQYF
19,TRBJ2-3,TRBV7-8,CASSLGRTTSGGVADTQYF
17,TRBJ2-1,TRBV7-9,CASSLVVGTSVYNEQFF